These 32 T cell receptor beta chains were sequenced from one sample in a study of cytomegalovirus exposure and HLA in healthy donors. PCR used 60 Vbeta primers and 13 Jbeta primers. Generated by immunoSEQ multiplex PCR, the TCRdb table keeps only in-frame clones and is missing some. The table shows under 150,000 clones, with roughly 69% occurring only once. Specimen: PBMCs. These receptors all come from a woman between 40 and 50 years old in good health and CMV-seropositive.

The count of this clone is one. This sequence joins TRBV5-4 and TRBJ2-3, with 9 bases matching TRBD2. V was clipped by 3 bases and J by 3 bases; unmatched bases: 5. Germline CDR1 is SGHNT and CDR2 is YYREEE (reference sequence). The CDR3 sequence is 15 residues long. The CDR3 spells CASSSGTSLTDTQYF. The CDR3 DNA is TGTGCCAGCAGCTCCGGGACTAGCTTGACAGATACGCAGTATTTT. Full variable domain (missing parts from reference TRBV5-4 and TRBJ2-3): ETGVTQSPTHLIKTRGQQVTLRCSSQSGHNTVSWYQQALGQGPQFIFQYYREEENGRGNFPPRFSGLQFPNYSSELNVNALELDDSALYLCASSSGTSLTDTQYFGPGTRLTVL.

As concerns this clone: The sample has other DNA sequences that encode this CDR3 too. The chain is built from TRBV30 and TRBJ2-7, with D perhaps matching TRBD1 (6 bases). V lost 0 bases and J lost 3, with 6 bases in between. The CDR3 has 12 residues. Germline CDR1 reads GTSNPN; CDR2 reads SVGIG (reference sequence). DNA for the CDR3: TGTGCCTGGAGTGTAGGGGGCTACGAGCAGTACTTC. Translation gives CAWSVGGYEQYF.

The V gene is TRBV19, the J gene TRBJ2-7, with a weak D call TRBD1 (5 bases). The CDR3 runs 16 residues. The ends were cut back, 6 bases at V and 3 bases at J, with 21 bases in the middle. The germline V gene has CDR1 LNHDA and CDR2 SQIVND (reference sequence). CDR3 nucleotides: TGTGCCAGTAGCACCCTAGGACACCCCCCTAACTACGAGCAGTACTTC. It yields the protein CASSTLGHPPNYEQYF.

J is TRBJ2-1 and V is TRBV5-1; a possible D gene is TRBD2 (5 bases). The CDR3 spans 16 residues. The V gene lost 4 bases and the J gene lost 4 bases, with 18 bases spanning the gap. Germline lookup yields CDR1 SGHRS and CDR2 YFSETQ. CDR3 sequence (DNA): TGCGCCAGCAGCCAAAACGAGGGTTGGGAATACAATGAGCAGTTCTTC. Amino acid sequence: CASSQNEGWEYNEQFF.

The rearrangement links TRBV4-3 to TRBJ2-7; D gene ambiguous. The ends were cut back, 0 bases at V and 2 bases at J, with 11 bases in the middle. Germline CDR1 is LGHNA and CDR2 is YSLEER. The CDR3 has 15 amino acids. CDR3 DNA sequence: TGCGCCAGCAGCCAAGATGCTCAGGCGACCTACGAGCAGTACTTC. This encodes CASSQDAQATYEQYF.

V gene TRBV6-1 combines with J gene TRBJ1-1; D unresolved. V was clipped by 10 bases and J by 0 bases, with 15 bases between them. The CDR3 loop spans 14 amino acids. Per germline, CDR1 MNHNS and CDR2 SASEGT. CDR3 amino acids: CATLDGRMNTEAFF. For the CDR3, the DNA is TGTGCCACCCTAGACGGCCGCATGAACACTGAAGCTTTCTTT.

The V call is TRBV6-6, the J call TRBJ2-4, with D maybe TRBD1 (6 bases). Germline values: CDR1 MNHNY, CDR2 SVGAGI (reference sequence). V was cut by 6 bases and J by 6 bases, with 21 bases left in between. The CDR3 covers 16 residues. The CDR3 DNA sequence: TGTGCCAGCAGGCCGTGGAACTTAAAAGGGGGAAACATTCAGTACTTC. This sequence encodes CASRPWNLKGGNIQYF.

J is TRBJ2-1 and V is TRBV5-1; 13 positions agree with TRBD2. V trimming: 3 bases; J trimming: 6 bases; junction bases outside the gene matches: 6. CDR3 length: 16 residues. Germline values: CDR1 SGHRS, CDR2 YFSETQ. CDR3 in amino acids: CASSSGLAGVINEQFF. The CDR3 bases are TGCGCCAGCAGCTCCGGACTAGCGGGAGTTATCAATGAGCAGTTCTTC.

This chain connects TRBV27 to TRBJ2-7, with TRBD1 matching 10 bases. Per germline, CDR1 MNHEY and CDR2 SMNVEV (reference sequence). Trimming removed 6 bases from V and 2 bases from J; junction bases left unmatched: 4. There are 14 residues in the CDR3. The CDR3 DNA reads TGTGCCAGCAGCGGACAGGGGGTACCCTACGAGCAGTACTTC. This codes for CASSGQGVPYEQYF.

As to this clone: Germline is not matched at one junction end, which may reflect a read error. The chain uses TRBV7-9 and TRBJ2-5; a weak D match, TRBD2 (6 bases). Per germline, CDR1 SEHNR and CDR2 FQNEAQ (reference sequence). The CDR3 consists of 14 residues. Here the CDR3 reads CSSSLFGRGETQYF. The CDR3 nucleotides are TGTTCCAGCAGCTTATTCGGGAGAGGGGAGACCCAGTACTTC.

This clone is a singleton in its sample. The DNA for the CDR3 is TGTGCCAGCAGCCCCGGGACAGCTGTTGAGCAGTTCTTC. Amino acid sequence: CASSPGTAVEQFF. This rearrangement joins TRBV5-8 to TRBJ2-1, with 7 nucleotides matching TRBD1. The ends lost 4 bases at V and 9 bases at J; junction bases unmatched: 7. CDR1 SGHTS and CDR2 YDEGEE come from the germline V gene. This CDR3 has 13 amino acids.

This sequence joins TRBV4-3 and TRBJ2-1; no clear D. The CDR3 contains 13 residues. Looked up from germline, CDR1 is LGHNA and CDR2 is YSLEER. The V end lost 1 base, the J end lost 9 bases, and 10 bases lay between the germline ends. This CDR3 is CASSQGVGLEQFF. The DNA for the CDR3 is TGCGCCAGCAGCCAAGGGGTGGGCCTTGAGCAGTTCTTC.

The chain is built from TRBV29-1 and TRBJ2-1; weak D call: TRBD2 (6 bases). The germline V gene has CDR1 SQVTM and CDR2 ANQGSEA. Trimming left V 6 bases short and J 0 bases short, with 15 bases between. This CDR3 is built from 15 residues. As DNA, the CDR3 is TGCAGCGTCCACCCATCTAGCGACTCCTACAATGAGCAGTTCTTC. Amino acid sequence: CSVHPSSDSYNEQFF.

The sample holds a few counts of this clone. The chain couples TRBV28 to TRBJ2-1; 10 nucleotides line up with TRBD2. With V trimmed by 1 base and J by 12 bases, 9 bases remained unmatched. The germline V gene encodes CDR1 MDHEN and CDR2 SYDVKM. This CDR3 is 15 amino acids long. CDR3 sequence (DNA): TGTGCCAGCAGTTTATTTTCTAGCGGGAGCGGTGGGCAGTTCTTC. It encodes CASSLFSSGSGGQFF.

This clone turned up a few times. The rearrangement joins TRBV4-3 to TRBJ2-1, with 13 bases that match TRBD2. The germline V gene has CDR1 LGHNA and CDR2 YSLEER. The J segment lost 7 bases and the V segment lost 4 bases, leaving 4 bases of the junction unmatched. The CDR3 is 15 residues long. The CDR3: CASSPGLAGSNEQFF. The CDR3 region has the DNA TGCGCCAGCAGCCCGGGACTAGCGGGATCGAATGAGCAGTTCTTC.

This chain links TRBV6-4 with TRBJ2-7, with TRBD2 identical over 12 bases. The V gene end was trimmed by 3 bases and the J gene end by 4 bases; junction bases not matched to a gene: 1. CDR3 length equals 14 residues. Germline loops: CDR1 MRHNA, CDR2 SNTAGT. Here the CDR3 DNA reads TGTGCCAGCAGTGAGACTAGCGGGAGTTACGAGCAGTACTTC. It specifies CASSETSGSYEQYF.

V and J are TRBV15 and TRBJ1-2, with 9 positions matching TRBD1. Germline trimming cut 8 bases from V and 0 bases from J; bases unmatched to any gene: 4. This CDR3 has 14 residues. Looked up from germline, CDR1 is LNHNV and CDR2 is YYDKDF (reference sequence). CDR3 sequence (DNA): TGTGCCACCTTCCGGACAGGGGCTAACTATGGCTACACCTTC. Translation: CATFRTGANYGYTF.

The chain has TRBV6-6 and TRBJ2-1, with D possibly matching TRBD2 (6 bases). Trimming removed 4 bases from V and 5 bases from J, with 18 bases in between. The CDR3 totals 16 residues. Germline V lookup: CDR1 MNHNY, CDR2 SVGAGI (reference sequence). CDR3 loop: CASSLGRIIGDNEQFF. The CDR3 region has the DNA TGTGCCAGCAGTTTAGGGAGGATAATCGGTGACAATGAGCAGTTCTTC.

The chain recombines TRBV7-9 with TRBJ1-1; 7 bases align to TRBD1. The junction had 3 bases not matched to a gene; V was cut back by 2 bases and J by 3 bases. The CDR3 spans 14 residues. Germline CDR1 SEHNR, CDR2 FQNEAQ (reference sequence). CDR3 amino acids: CASSLLTGYTEAFF. CDR3 in DNA: TGTGCCAGCAGCTTATTGACAGGGTACACTGAAGCTTTCTTT.

A few counts support this clone. The CDR3 reads CASSLWFAGSSTDTQYF. CDR3 in DNA: TGTGCCAGCAGTTTATGGTTTGCGGGATCCAGCACAGATACGCAGTATTTT. The chain has TRBV27 and TRBJ2-3; the D gene is possibly TRBD2 (6 bases). There are 17 residues in the CDR3. With 1 base removed from V and 0 bases from J, the gap between germline ends came to 14 bases. From germline, CDR1 is MNHEY and CDR2 SMNVEV (reference sequence).

V is TRBV27 and J is TRBJ2-6; D is perhaps TRBD1 (5 bases). The CDR3 extends over 15 amino acids. CDR1 is MNHEY, CDR2 SMNVEV, per germline (reference sequence). V lost 5 bases and J lost 0, with 8 bases in between. Here the CDR3 reads CASSQGDSGANVLTF. The CDR3, as DNA: TGTGCCAGCAGTCAAGGGGACTCTGGGGCCAACGTCCTGACTTTC.

This clone was picked up one time. The genes are TRBV7-2 and TRBJ2-3; TRBD2 matches 7 bases. J gave up 4 bases and V 5 bases, and 3 bases lay outside the gene matches. CDR3 length: 13 amino acids. CDR1 and CDR2 (germline): SGHTA, FQGNSA. The CDR3 reads CASSGTIADTQYF. CDR3 DNA sequence: TGTGCCAGCAGCGGGACTATTGCAGATACGCAGTATTTT.

The V gene is TRBV5-4, the J gene TRBJ2-1, with D maybe TRBD2 (6 bases). Between the trimmed V and J ends, which lost 0 bases and 6 bases, there was a span of 16 bases. The CDR3 loop spans 16 amino acids. From germline, CDR1 is SGHNT and CDR2 YYREEE (reference sequence). The CDR3 loop reads CASSLVLFPGVNEQFF. In DNA form, the CDR3 reads TGTGCCAGCAGCTTGGTATTGTTTCCGGGGGTCAATGAGCAGTTCTTC.

The CDR3 sequence is CASSYPLRGRREQYF. DNA for the CDR3: TGTGCCAGCAGTTATCCCCTCAGGGGCCGCCGCGAGCAGTACTTC. V usage is TRBV6-5 and J usage is TRBJ2-7, with TRBD1 as a possible D gene (6 bases). This CDR3 has 15 residues. The germline CDR1 and CDR2 sequences are MNHEY and SVGAGI. The germline V and J ends were trimmed by 3 bases and 6 bases, with 18 bases remaining between them.

This chain uses TRBV11-1 with TRBJ2-5; D perhaps matches TRBD2 (6 bases). Per the germline V gene, CDR1 is SGHAT and CDR2 is FQDESV (reference sequence). This CDR3 is 16 amino acids long. V was trimmed by 6 bases and J by 2 bases, leaving 19 bases between them. The CDR3 nucleotides read TGTGCCAGCAGTTCCTCCGGGAGCGGAGGGCAAGAGACCCAGTACTTC. This translates into CASSSSGSGGQETQYF.

DNA for the CDR3: TGTGCCAGCAGCAGAAGCGGGAGGGCCCACGAGCAGTACTTC. This encodes CASSRSGRAHEQYF. This rearrangement joins TRBV7-8 to TRBJ2-7, with TRBD2 matching 10 bases. Trimming removed 5 bases from V and 5 bases from J; junction bases left unmatched: 6. The germline V gene encodes CDR1 SGHVS and CDR2 FQNEAQ. The CDR3 totals 14 residues.

The CDR3 spells CASSQKSGAGGNSPLHF. The CDR3 nucleotides are TGTGCCAGCAGCCAGAAATCAGGGGCGGGAGGGAATTCACCCCTCCACTTT. The V and J genes are TRBV4-2 and TRBJ1-6; D is perhaps TRBD1 (6 bases). Germline CDR1 is LGHNA and CDR2 is YNFKEQ. V was pared by 3 bases and J by 7 bases, with 19 bases between. This CDR3 has 17 residues.

The chain couples TRBV14 to TRBJ2-1; perhaps TRBD1 as D (5 bases). Germline loops: CDR1 SGHDN, CDR2 FVKESK. The germline V and J ends were trimmed by 3 bases and 6 bases, with 15 bases remaining between them. The CDR3 is made up of 15 amino acids. CDR3 in DNA: TGTGCCAGCAGCCATCAGGGCAGGGCAGTCAATGAGCAGTTCTTC. This gives the protein CASSHQGRAVNEQFF.

J is TRBJ2-1 and V is TRBV25-1; 12 positions agree with TRBD2. The CDR3 contains 14 residues. CDR1 is MGHDK and CDR2 is SYGVNS in the germline V gene. V was pared by 3 bases and J by 8 bases, with 2 bases of the junction left unmatched. In nucleotides, the CDR3 is TGTGCCAGCAGTGATCTAGCGGGAGGGCATGAGCAGTTCTTC. Protein product: CASSDLAGGHEQFF.

This clone has only one observation. Within the sample, other DNA sequences also encode this same CDR3. This rearrangement joins TRBV2 to TRBJ1-1; D uncertain. The V and J ends lost 4 bases and 0 bases respectively, with 3 bases between them. This CDR3 has 12 amino acids. Germline values: CDR1 SNHLY, CDR2 FYNNEI. In DNA form, the CDR3 reads TGTGCCAGCAGTGCAGTGAACACTGAAGCTTTCTTT. Protein: CASSAVNTEAFF. Full variable domain (missing parts from reference TRBV2 and TRBJ1-1): EPEVTQTPSHQVTQMGQEVILRCVPISNHLYFYWYRQILGQKVEFLVSFYNNEISEKSEIFDDQFSVERPDGSNFTLKIRSTKLEDSAMYFCASSAVNTEAFFGQGTRLTVV.

This rearrangement joins TRBV7-9 to TRBJ2-6; 7 bases are a match to TRBD1. CDR3 size: 17 residues. Unmatched junction bases numbered 7, after V lost 5 bases and J lost 0 bases. The germline gives CDR1 SEHNR, CDR2 FQNEAQ (reference sequence). The CDR3 DNA is TGTGCCAGCAGCCCAGGGGACAGTTCCTCTGGGGCCAACGTCCTGACTTTC. Residues: CASSPGDSSSGANVLTF.

The rearrangement uses TRBV5-1 and TRBJ1-3; 7 bases are shared with TRBD1. V shed 0 bases, J shed 3 bases, and the junction held 3 bases outside the gene matches. CDR3 length equals 15 residues. Germline V CDR1 and CDR2: SGHRS, YFSETQ. CDR3 DNA: TGCGCCAGCAGCTTGGATACAGGGGTTGGAAACACCATATATTTT. As protein: CASSLDTGVGNTIYF.